The 9 T cell receptor beta chains below all came from one sample that was sequenced in a study of T cell repertoires in cytomegalovirus infection. TCRdb ran MiXCR on the reads and lists one entry per CDR3 protein. The sample has about 270,000 distinct CDR3 sequences; 22% are singletons. For these TCRs, the target antigens are not known. The material was cultured PBMCs, obtained from culture after CMV antigen stimulation. All receptors come from a human donor in good health (CMV status not recorded). Some clones in this sample may be carry-over from other donors' samples.

This clonotype was observed a few times. The chain joins TRBV7-9 to TRBJ1-2; D is undetermined. The CDR3 is made up of 13 amino acids. V was trimmed by 2 bases and J by 2 bases, leaving 6 bases between them. Germline V CDR1 and CDR2: SEHNR, FQNEAQ (reference sequence). CDR3 residues: CASSLNPNYGYTF. The CDR3 DNA is TGTGCCAGCAGCTTAAACCCAAACTATGGCTACACCTTC.

The chain couples TRBV4-1 to TRBJ2-2, with 9 bases lining up with TRBD1. The germline gives CDR1 MGHRA, CDR2 YSYEKL. CDR3 size: 17 residues. The V gene end was trimmed by 1 base and the J gene end by 6 bases; junction bases not matched to a gene: 9. CDR3 protein: CASSQAGTGLVAGELFF. The CDR3 DNA reads as TGCGCCAGCAGCCAAGCCGGGACAGGGTTGGTGGCCGGGGAGCTGTTTTTT.

The chain joins TRBV12-3 or TRBV12-4 to TRBJ1-6, with 9 bases identical to TRBD1. This CDR3 is 15 amino acids long. After removal of 7 bases from V and 7 bases from J, the junction contained 8 bases not matched to a gene. The CDR3 here is CASTPRDRDNSPLHF. CDR3 coding DNA: TGTGCCAGCACCCCGCGGGACAGGGACAATTCACCCCTCCACTTT.

In this sample, this clonotype turned up a few times. This chain joins TRBV12-3 or TRBV12-4 and TRBJ2-5; possibly TRBD1 or TRBD2 for D (5 bases each). This CDR3 contains 15 residues. V dropped 6 bases and J dropped 7 bases, with 21 bases sitting between them. CDR3 nucleotide sequence: TGTGCCAGCAGCGACCTGAGTGGCCCTGGGGGGACCCAGTACTTC. Protein sequence: CASSDLSGPGGTQYF.

The rearrangement links TRBV20-1 to TRBJ1-2; the match to TRBD1 covers 10 bases. The CDR3 spans 16 residues. Looked up from germline, CDR1 is DFQATT and CDR2 is SNEGSKA (reference sequence). The V and J ends lost 6 bases and 0 bases, in that order; junction bases with no gene match: 10. Here the CDR3 DNA reads TGCAGTGCCGATCGGGGTGGACAGGGGGCTAACTATGGCTACACCTTC. This encodes CSADRGGQGANYGYTF.

This clonotype was recorded many times. The rearrangement uses TRBV29-1 and TRBJ1-5, with D uncertain. Trimming shortened V by 4 bases and J by 3 bases, and 10 bases separated the two germline ends. Germline CDR1 and CDR2: SQVTM and ANQGSEA. CDR3 length: 13 amino acids. As DNA, the CDR3 is TGCAGCGTTGTGTACAGCCCCAATCAGCCCCAGCATTTT. Amino acid sequence: CSVVYSPNQPQHF.

This clonotype was seen ten or more times. CDR3 amino acids: CASSYTVSSYNEQFF. Here the CDR3 DNA reads TGTGCCAGCAGTTATACAGTGAGCTCCTACAATGAGCAGTTCTTC. The genes are TRBV7-2 and TRBJ2-1; D not resolved. The CDR3 has 15 residues. Deletions cut 6 bases from V and 0 bases from J, with 12 bases between. Germline CDR1 is SGHTA and CDR2 is FQGNSA.

This clonotype has just a few counts. V is TRBV7-9 and J is TRBJ1-2, with 10 positions matching TRBD1. Trimming cost V 3 bases and J 4 bases; bases outside gene matches: 5. CDR3 length equals 15 residues. CDR1 SEHNR and CDR2 FQNEAQ come from the germline V gene (reference sequence). This chain's CDR3 is CASSLGQGSGYGYTF. The DNA of the CDR3 is TGTGCCAGCAGCTTGGGACAGGGGAGCGGCTATGGCTACACCTTC.

This clonotype was recorded many times. The chain has TRBV7-2 and TRBJ1-6; possibly TRBD1 for D (5 bases). Germline V gives CDR1 SGHTA, CDR2 FQGNSA. V was trimmed by 4 bases and J by 9 bases, leaving 13 bases between them. This CDR3 is 14 amino acids long. This CDR3 reads CASSSAGRSSPLHF. The CDR3 nucleotides read TGTGCCAGCAGCTCCGCGGGACGGAGTTCACCCCTCCACTTT.